Sequencing of this T cell receptor beta chain was carried out in a study of blood T cells in healthy people across ages. PCR was performed a second time for roughly 7 to 12 cycles using a sample-barcoded 5' primer and a J-beta primer mix. TCRdb processed the 5' RACE reads anew with MiXCR; each CDR3 protein has one entry. The data contain about 1.7 million distinct CDR3 sequences, roughly 27% of them seen just once; the ten biggest clones take up roughly 8%. Per individual sample, total RNA of at least 5 micrograms was extracted. The germline V and J ends were trimmed by 2 bases and 3 bases, with 11 bases remaining between them. CDR1 and CDR2 from the germline V gene are DFQATT and SNEGSKA (reference sequence). The CDR3 consists of 13 residues.

The TCR sequence derives from a woman in her twenties or thirties in good health. The sequencing input was blood. The chain uses TRBV20-1 and TRBJ2-7; D gene ambiguous. The CDR3 region has the DNA TGCAGTGCTAGACCCCCAAGGGTCTACGAGCAGTACGTC. As protein: CSARPPRVYEQYV.